Listed below are T cell receptor beta chains from one sample, sequenced in a study of cytomegalovirus exposure and HLA in healthy donors. The repertoire was sequenced with immunoSEQ multiplex PCR; TCRdb's copy has only in-frame clones and lacks some. The profile covers about 55,000 clones, with about 84% appearing a single time and approximately 1.4% taken by the ten largest. The material sequenced was PBMCs. Receptors were obtained from a female donor in good health and CMV-seronegative. Each CDR3 is given with its conserved first and last residue. The D gene is left open where the match is weak. Clone size is not always given. Where it is, it says once, few, many or a class for expanded clones.

TRBD2	-	TRBJ2-5	15	TRBV9	TGTGCCAGCAGCGTAGGGACTAGCGGAGGGGGGACCCAGTACTTC	CASSVGTSGGGTQYF
TRBD2	-	TRBJ2-5	15	TRBV4-1	TGCGCCAGCAGCCAGGGGACTAGCGGTTGGGAGACCCAGTACTTC	CASSQGTSGWETQYF
-	-	TRBJ2-3	15	TRBV5-6	TGTGCCAGCAGCCCCGGGGGGACAAGCACAGATACGCAGTATTTT	CASSPGGTSTDTQYF
TRBD1	-	TRBJ2-7	16	TRBV4-1	TGCGCCAGCAGCCAAGGCATACAGGGGGCCATCTACGAGCAGTACTTC	CASSQGIQGAIYEQYF
-	few	TRBJ1-2	12	TRBV29-1	TGCAGCGTTGAATTTGGGAGGGGCGGCTACACCTTC	CSVEFGRGGYTF
-	few	TRBJ1-2	14	TRBV5-6	TGTGCCAGCAGCCTGACCCAGGCAAACTATGGCTACACCTTC	CASSLTQANYGYTF
TRBD1	-	TRBJ1-4	14	TRBV19	TGTGCCAGTAGTTTGTGGACAGGCGATGAAAAACTGTTTTTT	CASSLWTGDEKLFF
TRBD1	few	TRBJ2-7	14	TRBV5-1	TGCGCCAGCAGCTTCGGGACAGCCTCCTACGAGCAGTACTTC	CASSFGTASYEQYF
TRBD1	-	TRBJ2-7	13	TRBV5-1	TGCGCCAGCCAGCTACAGGGGACCTACGAGCAGTACTTC	CASQLQGTYEQYF
-	-	TRBJ1-5	12	TRBV5-8	TGTGCCAGCAGCTTGGGAGGCTTGCCCCAGCATTTT	CASSLGGLPQHF